These T cell receptor beta chains were read from a single sample in a study of identical twins. TCRdb fed the 5' RACE reads into MiXCR, producing one record per CDR3 protein. The table lists 500,000 to 550,000 distinct CDR3 sequences, roughly a fifth of them singletons. The same sample was also studied in work on T cells expressing NK-cell markers.

Sequencing input: CD4+ T cells sorted from blood. Receptor source: a woman aged 18-29 years in good health. CDR3s include the opening cysteine and the closing phenylalanine or tryptophan. The D gene is left open where the match is weak. Clone size is shown for a subset of rows, as once, few, many or a class of expanded clone.

J gene	clone size	D gene	V gene	CDR3 protein	CDR3 DNA
TRBJ1-1	many	NA	TRBV20-1	CSASLQQNTEAFF	TGCAGTGCTAGTCTTCAGCAGAACACTGAAGCTTTCTTT
TRBJ1-2	NA	TRBD1	TRBV5-8	CASSRDSYGYTF	TGTGCCTCCTCAAGGGACAGCTATGGCTACACCTTC
TRBJ2-7	NA	TRBD2	TRBV2	CASRPGTSGRYEQYF	TGTGCCAGCAGGCCCGGGACTAGCGGGAGATACGAGCAGTACTTC
TRBJ2-7	NA	NA	TRBV12-3/TRBV12-4	CASSFNIGSSYEQYF	TGTGCCAGCAGTTTCAATATAGGGAGCTCCTACGAGCAGTACTTC
TRBJ1-2	NA	TRBD1	TRBV6-1	CASRLTGTNGYTF	TGTGCCAGCAGGCTGACAGGGACGAATGGCTACACCTTC
TRBJ2-5	NA	TRBD1	TRBV6-2/TRBV6-3	CASSWTTGGRETQYF	TGTGCCAGCAGTTGGACAACAGGGGGGCGAGAGACCCAGTACTTC
TRBJ2-1	NA	NA	TRBV5-8	CASSLRASYNEQFF	TGTGCCAGCAGCTTGAGGGCCTCCTACAATGAGCAGTTCTTC
TRBJ2-1	NA	NA	TRBV19	CASRTGANEQFF	TGTGCCAGTAGAACCGGGGCCAATGAGCAGTTCTTC
TRBJ1-1	few	NA	TRBV12-3/TRBV12-4	CASTHLGWGTEAFF	TGTGCCAGCACTCACCTCGGGTGGGGCACTGAAGCTTTCTTT
TRBJ1-1	NA	NA	TRBV20-1	CSQYARGPMNTEAFF	TGCAGTCAATATGCTCGGGGGCCCATGAACACTGAAGCTTTCTTT
TRBJ1-1	many	NA	TRBV20-1	CSARDREGAGTEAFF	TGCAGTGCTAGAGATCGGGAAGGGGCTGGCACTGAAGCTTTCTTT
TRBJ2-3	few	TRBD2	TRBV4-3	CASSQDGGEGDTQYF	TGCGCCAGCAGCCAAGATGGGGGGGAGGGAGATACGCAGTATTTT
TRBJ2-6	few	NA	TRBV6-2/TRBV6-3	CASRDFTKGHFSGANVLTF	TGTGCCAGCAGGGACTTTACGAAGGGACACTTCTCTGGGGCCAACGTCCTGACTTTC
TRBJ2-2	few	NA	TRBV3-1	CASSLIPSTSAGELFF	TGTGCCAGCAGCCTCATCCCAAGCACTAGTGCCGGGGAGCTGTTTTTT
TRBJ1-1	few	NA	TRBV20-1	CEIRGRNTEAFF	TGCGAGATTAGGGGGAGGAACACTGAAGCTTTCTTT
TRBJ2-2	few	NA	TRBV7-9	CASSSGARTGELFF	TGTGCCAGCAGCTCGGGGGCGCGTACCGGGGAGCTGTTTTTT
TRBJ2-3	NA	NA	TRBV6-1	CASSASRGSTDTQYF	TGTGCCAGCTCCGCCTCACGCGGGAGCACAGATACGCAGTATTTT
TRBJ1-2	few	NA	TRBV2	CASRSSRDGYTF	TGTGCCAGCAGGAGCTCCAGGGATGGCTACACCTTC
TRBJ1-2	NA	NA	TRBV30	CAWSGAAGYPYGYTF	TGTGCCTGGAGTGGGGCGGCAGGCTACCCCTATGGCTACACCTTC
TRBJ2-5	few	NA	TRBV30	CAWSPMETQYF	TGTGCCTGGAGCCCGATGGAGACCCAGTACTTC
TRBJ2-3	few	TRBD2	TRBV20-1	CSARDLRLAGPTDTQYF	TGCAGTGCTAGAGATCTACGGCTAGCGGGGCCCACAGATACGCAGTATTTT
TRBJ2-5	few	TRBD1	TRBV5-1	CASSSTGSLGETQYF	TGCGCCAGCAGCTCGACAGGGAGTTTAGGAGAGACCCAGTACTTC
TRBJ1-1	few	TRBD1	TRBV5-6	CASSWGDRGAEAFF	TGTGCCAGCAGCTGGGGGGACAGGGGGGCTGAAGCTTTCTTT
TRBJ2-7	NA	TRBD2	TRBV27	CASRPSGGGEQYF	TGTGCCAGCAGGCCCTCGGGAGGCGGCGAGCAGTACTTC
TRBJ2-5	few	TRBD1	TRBV7-2	CASNRGFQETQYF	TGTGCCAGCAACAGGGGTTTTCAAGAGACCCAGTACTTC
TRBJ2-1	few	NA	TRBV20-1	CSARWLNEQFF	TGCAGTGCTAGATGGCTCAATGAGCAGTTCTTC
TRBJ2-4	few	NA	TRBV5-8	CASSNTSALAKNIQYF	TGTGCCAGCAGCAATACTTCCGCCTTAGCCAAAAACATTCAGTACTTC
TRBJ1-1	few	NA	TRBV12-5	CASGRSSDPQMNTEAFF	TGTGCTAGTGGTCGGTCCTCCGATCCCCAAATGAACACTGAAGCTTTCTTT
TRBJ2-7	many	NA	TRBV12-3/TRBV12-4	CASSLGQGANEQYF	TGTGCCAGCAGTTTGGGGCAGGGAGCCAACGAGCAGTACTTC
TRBJ1-5	NA	TRBD1	TRBV6-2/TRBV6-3	CASSYADRVVQPQHF	TGTGCCAGCAGTTACGCGGACAGGGTGGTGCAGCCCCAGCATTTT
TRBJ1-1	few	NA	TRBV12-3/TRBV12-4	CASSPGTLDYEAFF	TGTGCCAGCAGCCCCGGGACACTTGATTATGAAGCTTTCTTT
TRBJ2-7	many	NA	TRBV7-9	CASSVGQLVSYEQYF	TGTGCCAGCAGCGTCGGACAGCTGGTCTCCTACGAGCAGTACTTC
TRBJ2-1	NA	TRBD2	TRBV2	CATSSRFRGGGHNNEQFF	TGTGCCACCAGCAGCCGCTTCCGGGGGGGAGGGCATAACAATGAGCAGTTCTTC
TRBJ1-1	NA	NA	TRBV5-1	CASSLDQPTPHTEAFF	TGCGCCAGCAGCTTGGATCAACCGACACCCCACACTGAAGCTTTCTTT
TRBJ2-7	few	NA	TRBV20-1	CSAGRVGPRGEQYF	TGCAGTGCGGGTCGGGTGGGTCCCCGGGGCGAGCAGTACTTC
TRBJ1-4	many	TRBD1	TRBV12-3/TRBV12-4	CASKIGTANEKLFF	TGTGCCAGCAAGATAGGGACAGCAAATGAAAAACTGTTTTTT
TRBJ2-1	NA	TRBD2	TRBV19	CASSLQRLADEQFF	TGTGCCAGTAGCCTACAAAGACTAGCTGATGAGCAGTTCTTC
TRBJ1-2	few	NA	TRBV3-1	CASSQEPGHLYGYTF	TGTGCCAGCAGCCAAGAACCAGGACATCTCTATGGCTACACCTTC
TRBJ2-7	few	NA	TRBV5-1	CASSFYTGNEQYF	TGCGCCAGCAGCTTCTACACAGGAAACGAGCAGTACTTC
TRBJ1-6	NA	NA	TRBV20-1	CSASLGDLNSPLHF	TGCAGTGCTAGCTTAGGAGACCTTAATTCACCCCTCCACTTT